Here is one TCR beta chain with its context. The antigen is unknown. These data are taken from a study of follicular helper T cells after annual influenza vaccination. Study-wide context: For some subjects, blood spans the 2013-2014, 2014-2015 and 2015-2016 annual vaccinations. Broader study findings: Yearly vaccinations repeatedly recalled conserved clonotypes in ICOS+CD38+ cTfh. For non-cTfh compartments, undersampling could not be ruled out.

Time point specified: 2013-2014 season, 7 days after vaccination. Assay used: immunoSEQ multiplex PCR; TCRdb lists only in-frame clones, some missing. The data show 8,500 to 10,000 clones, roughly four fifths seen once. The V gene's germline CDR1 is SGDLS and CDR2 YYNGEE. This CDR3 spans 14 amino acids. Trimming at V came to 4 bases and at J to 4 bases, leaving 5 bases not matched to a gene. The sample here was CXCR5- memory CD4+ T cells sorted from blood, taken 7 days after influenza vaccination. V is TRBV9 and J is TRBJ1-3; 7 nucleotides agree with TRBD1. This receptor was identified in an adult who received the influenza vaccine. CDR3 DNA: TGTGCCAGCAGCCCCCGACAGGGCGGAAACACCATATATTTT. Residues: CASSPRQGGNTIYF.